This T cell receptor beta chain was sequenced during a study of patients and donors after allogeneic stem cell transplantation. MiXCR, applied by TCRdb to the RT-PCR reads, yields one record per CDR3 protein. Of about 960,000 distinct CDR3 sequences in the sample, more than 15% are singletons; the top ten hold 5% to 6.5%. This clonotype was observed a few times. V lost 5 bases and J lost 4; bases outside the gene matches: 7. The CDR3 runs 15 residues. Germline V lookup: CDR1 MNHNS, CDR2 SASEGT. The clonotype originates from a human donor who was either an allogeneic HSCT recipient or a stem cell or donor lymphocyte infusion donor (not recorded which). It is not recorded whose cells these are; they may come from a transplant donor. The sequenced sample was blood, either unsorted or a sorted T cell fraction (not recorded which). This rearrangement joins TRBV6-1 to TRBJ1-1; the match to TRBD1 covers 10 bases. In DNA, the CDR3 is TGTGCCAGCAGTAAACAATGGACAGGGGGCACTGAAGCTTTCTTT. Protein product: CASSKQWTGGTEAFF.